A selection of T cell receptor delta chains follows, all from one sample in a study of gamma-delta T cells after stem cell transplantation. TCRdb reanalysed the RT-PCR reads via CATT. Among over 2,000 delta-chain clones, under 20% were seen once, and the ten largest hold roughly a quarter. The sample was gamma-delta T cells. The receptor set was obtained from a human donor. It is not recorded whose cells these are; they may come from a transplant donor. The CDR3 runs from the conserved cysteine through the conserved F or W. A D gene is named only where the DNA matches it firmly. Clone size is shown for a subset of rows, as once, few, many or a class of expanded clone.

j_call,v_call,clone_size,d_call,cdr3_nt,cdr3_aa
TRDJ1,TRDV1,.,TRDD3,TGTGCTCTTGGGGAACTGCGGCTGGCCGCCTTTACCTTCCTACCCTGGGGGATACCCGGGTACACCGATAAACTCATCTTT,CALGELRLAAFTFLPWGIPGYTDKLIF
TRDJ1,TRDV1,.,.,TGTGCTCTTGGGGAAACCTTCCTTCTGAGATACGCACGTCACCCATACACCGATAAACTCATCTTT,CALGETFLLRYARHPYTDKLIF
TRDJ1,TRDV1,few,TRDD3,TGTGCTCTTGGGGCACCTAGTCCTCCCTGGGGGATGTACACCGATAAACTCATCTTT,CALGAPSPPWGMYTDKLIF
TRDJ1,TRDV1,few,TRDD3,TGTGCTCTTGGGGAACTTTACGGCTTCCTACCCCTACTGGGGGATGGGTACACCGATAAACTCATCTTT,CALGELYGFLPLLGDGYTDKLIF
TRDJ1,TRAV29/DV5,.,TRDD3,TGTGCAGCAACCCTTTTCCGTCTTCGCTGGGGGCTAACGCCCCACACCGATAAACTCATCTTT,CAATLFRLRWGLTPHTDKLIF
TRDJ1,TRDV1,few,.,TGTGCTCTTGGGGAACTGAGGCTGCTAGGCTGGGATCATTTATACACCGATAAACTCATCTTT,CALGELRLLGWDHLYTDKLIF
TRDJ1,TRDV2,.,TRDD3,TGTGCCTGTGACACGTTACTGGGGGATCCGTACACCGATAAACTCATCTTT,CACDTLLGDPYTDKLIF
TRDJ1,TRDV1,.,.,TGTGCTCTTGGGCTTGTCTTCCCTCCCCTACTGTGGATCTCTCCGCCCTCGTACACCGATAAACTCATCTTT,CALGLVFPPLLWISPPSYTDKLIF
TRDJ1,TRDV2,.,.,TGTGCCTGTGACCCCCTCTCGGGGGGTCCCCTTAGAGCCGATAAACTCATCTTT,CACDPLSGGPLRADKLIF
TRDJ3,TRDV2,few,.,TGTGCCTGTGACACCGAAGCCCCCCACTTGGGGATCCCCCCCAGCTCCTGGGACACCCGACAGATGTTTTTC,CACDTEAPHLGIPPSSWDTRQMFF
TRDJ1,TRDV1,few,TRDD3,TGTGCTCTTGGGGAACCCCCCTTCCTACGACTGGGGGATAAAGATAAACTCATCTTT,CALGEPPFLRLGDKDKLIF
TRDJ1,TRDV1,few,TRDD3,TGTGCTCTTGGGGACCTGCCTTCCTCGTACTGGGGGATAACGGTGTACACCGATAAACTCATCTTT,CALGDLPSSYWGITVYTDKLIF